These 22 T cell receptor beta chains were all obtained from the same sample, sequenced in a study of identical twins. A single record per CDR3 protein comes from TCRdb applying MiXCR to the 5' RACE reads. The data show around 1.7 million distinct CDR3 sequences, about 31% seen once. Sequencing input: cord blood. The receptors were gathered from a newborn girl in good health.

The gene calls are TRBV20-1 and TRBJ2-5; 7 bases agree with TRBD2. Matching the DNA end better, TRBJ2-7 makes the J call doubtful. CDR1 DFQATT and CDR2 SNEGSKA come from the germline V gene (reference sequence). The CDR3 totals 14 residues. CDR3 amino acids: CSAREGTTPYEQYV. DNA for the CDR3: TGCAGTGCTAGAGAAGGGACTACCCCTTACGAGCAGTACGTC.

The chain employs TRBV2 and TRBJ2-1; 11 nucleotides match TRBD2. The CDR3 has 13 residues. The germline CDR1 and CDR2 sequences are SNHLY and FYNNEI. V was clipped by 10 bases and J by 6 bases; unmatched bases: 5. CDR3 DNA: TGTGCCACCCTAGCGGGGGGCCTCAATGAGCAGTTCTTC. Translation: CATLAGGLNEQFF.

Of note for this clonotype: A much larger clone differs from this one at a single base, so this may be a read error. This chain links TRBV20-1 with TRBJ2-5; D gene unclear. The CDR3 loop spans 13 amino acids. Trimming took off 7 bases at V and 11 bases at J, with 23 bases between the two ends. CDR1 is DFQATT and CDR2 is SNEGSKA in the germline V gene (reference sequence). The CDR3 is CSVRPPANNEQYF. The CDR3 bases are TGCAGTGTTCGGCCACCTGCGAACAATGAGCAGTACTTC.

This clonotype was observed a few times. The chain combines TRBV12-3 or TRBV12-4 with TRBJ1-4, with D perhaps TRBD1 (6 bases). V lost 5 bases, J lost 2 bases, and 9 bases lay in between. The CDR3 extends over 14 amino acids. CDR3 DNA: TGTGCCAGCAGTCCGGGACACACTAATGAAAAACTGTTTTTT. This sequence encodes CASSPGHTNEKLFF.

The chain links TRBV10-3 to TRBJ2-5; D is ambiguous. Germline assignment: CDR1 ENHRY and CDR2 SYGVKD. The CDR3 runs to 14 residues. V lost 0 bases to trimming and J lost 11 bases, with 16 bases between them. The CDR3 bases are TGTGCCATCAGTGAGTCCCTCCTTTACAATGAGCAGTACTTC. Amino acids: CAISESLLYNEQYF.

The chain uses TRBV12-3 or TRBV12-4 and TRBJ1-5; possibly TRBD1 for D (5 bases). The CDR3 sequence is 13 residues long. Trimming removed 3 bases at V and 7 bases at J, with 10 bases between. This CDR3 reads CASSLAGQQPQHF. The CDR3 DNA is TGTGCCAGCAGTTTGGCAGGGCAGCAGCCCCAGCATTTT.

This clonotype was observed at least ten times. V gene TRBV5-1 combines with J gene TRBJ2-4, with TRBD1 matching over 8 bases. The junction had 13 bases not matched to a gene; V was cut back by 5 bases and J by 6 bases. Germline CDR1 and CDR2: SGHRS and YFSETQ. The CDR3 runs to 16 residues. CDR3 in DNA: TGCGCCAGCAGACGGGAGACAGGGGAAGGGAGAAACATTCAGTACTTC. Translation gives CASRRETGEGRNIQYF.

Turning to this clonotype: An end of the junction differs from the germline gene, which may be a read error. The chain joins TRBV2 to TRBJ2-5, with D possibly being TRBD2 (5 bases). The CDR3 is made up of 13 amino acids. Germline lookup yields CDR1 SNHLY and CDR2 FYNNEI. The CDR3 here is CASSVSVKEAQYF. In DNA, the CDR3 is TGTGCCAGCTCGGTTAGCGTGAAAGAGGCCCAGTACTTC.

Of note for this clonotype: The junction shows a germline mismatch at one end, possibly a read error. This chain joins TRBV9 and TRBJ2-3, with 11 bases matching TRBD1. The CDR3 length is 15 residues. Germline loops: CDR1 SGDLS, CDR2 YYNGEE. CDR3 bases: TGTGCCGGCAGCCCCCGGGACAGGGGGACAGATACGCAGTATTTT. Encoded protein: CAGSPRDRGTDTQYF. The variable domain in full, completed from reference TRBV9 and TRBJ2-3, reads DSGVTQTPKHLITATGQRVTLRCSPRSGDLSVYWYQQSLDQGLQFLIQYYNGEERAKGNILERFSAQQFPDLHSELNLSSLELGDSALYFCAGSPRDRGTDTQYFGPGTRLTVL.

This clonotype was recorded at least ten times. The chain links TRBV25-1 to TRBJ1-2, with D possibly being TRBD1 (6 bases). The CDR3 totals 16 residues. Trimming left V 3 bases short and J 0 bases short, with 14 bases between. Per the germline V gene, CDR1 is MGHDK and CDR2 is SYGVNS. Here the CDR3 reads CASSDLGGLPNYGYTF. The CDR3 region has the DNA TGTGCCAGCAGTGACCTGGGGGGGCTCCCTAACTATGGCTACACCTTC.

This clonotype has a handful of counts. The chain recombines TRBV4-2 with TRBJ2-1; TRBD2 matches 12 bases. The DNA matches TRBJ2-7 better at its end, which makes the J call doubtful. This CDR3 spans 16 amino acids. Germline CDR1 is LGHNA and CDR2 is YNFKEQ. The DNA for the CDR3 is TGTGCCAGCAGCCAACCGGGACTAGCGGGCTACAATGAGCAGTACTTC. Protein: CASSQPGLAGYNEQYF.

Only a few counts were recorded for this clonotype. This chain joins TRBV5-1 and TRBJ2-5, with D tentatively TRBD2 (5 bases). The CDR3 length is 14 residues. Trimming removed 7 bases from V and 1 base from J, with 14 bases in between. CDR1 SGHRS and CDR2 YFSETQ come from the germline V gene. In DNA form, the CDR3 reads TGCGCCAGCGTGGGGAGAATACGCCAAGAGACCCAGTACTTC. Translated: CASVGRIRQETQYF.

As regards this clonotype: A much larger clone lies one base from this, so it may be a read error. The rearrangement links TRBV20-1 to TRBJ1-5; 8 bases align to TRBD1. The J segment lost 3 bases and the V segment lost 4 bases, leaving 2 bases of the junction unmatched. The germline gives CDR1 DFQATT, CDR2 SNEGSKA (reference sequence). This CDR3 comprises 13 residues. The CDR3 reads CSAKDRDNQPQHF. CDR3 bases: TGCAGTGCTAAGGACAGGGACAATCAGCCCCAGCATTTT.

This sequence joins TRBV20-1 and TRBJ2-1, with TRBD2 matching 9 bases. Germline V gene data show CDR1 as DFQATT and CDR2 as SNEGSKA (reference sequence). V gave up 2 bases and J gave up 4 bases; unmatched junction bases: 12. CDR3 length equals 17 residues. CDR3 in amino acids: CSARFARGLATYNEQFF. DNA for the CDR3: TGCAGTGCTAGATTCGCCCGAGGACTAGCGACTTACAATGAGCAGTTCTTC.

The chain links TRBV13 to TRBJ2-1; TRBD2 matches 7 bases. CDR3 size: 15 residues. Germline loops: CDR1 PRHDT, CDR2 FYEKMQ (reference sequence). The J segment lost 4 bases and the V segment lost 5 bases, leaving 8 bases of the junction unmatched. The CDR3 spells CASSQGLGVYNEQFF. Here the CDR3 DNA reads TGTGCCAGCAGCCAAGGACTAGGAGTGTACAATGAGCAGTTCTTC. Combining the CDR3 with reference TRBV13 and TRBJ2-1 gives the whole variable domain AAGVIQSPRHLIKEKRETATLKCYPIPRHDTVYWYQQGPGQDPQFLISFYEKMQSDKGSIPDRFSAQQFSDYHSELNMSSLELGDSALYFCASSQGLGVYNEQFFGPGTRLTVL.

This clonotype was counted only a few times. The chain couples TRBV4-1 to TRBJ2-5, with 13 bases fitting TRBD2. The V gene end was trimmed by 4 bases and the J gene end by 5 bases; junction bases not matched to a gene: 13. Germline CDR1 MGHRA, CDR2 YSYEKL. This CDR3 spans 18 amino acids. DNA for the CDR3: TGCGCCAGCAGCCCGGGACTAGCGGGGTTGTTACAATCGGAGACCCAGTACTTC. Translating gives CASSPGLAGLLQSETQYF.

The chain joins TRBV7-2 to TRBJ1-5; 7 bases match TRBD1. The length of the CDR3 is 16 residues. Germline V gene lookup returns CDR1 SGHTA and CDR2 FQGNSA. Trimming cost V 2 bases and J 4 bases; bases outside gene matches: 8. CDR3 in amino acids: CASSLRGTVSNQPQHF. As DNA, the CDR3 is TGTGCCAGCAGCTTAAGGGGGACAGTCTCTAATCAGCCCCAGCATTTT.

As concerns this clonotype: A much bigger clone sits one base away, suggesting this may be a read error. The V call is TRBV6-5, the J call TRBJ2-5; 7 bases map to TRBD2. Looked up from germline, CDR1 is MNHEY and CDR2 is SVGAGI. V lost 8 bases to trimming and J lost 11 bases; unmatched junction nucleotides: 14. The CDR3 runs 13 residues. The DNA for the CDR3 is TGTGCCAGCCAGCGGGATCCTTACAATGAGCAGTACTTC. Encoded protein: CASQRDPYNEQYF.

This clonotype was seen more than once but under ten times. The V gene is TRBV4-2, the J gene TRBJ1-1, with D unclear. Germline V gives CDR1 LGHNA, CDR2 YNFKEQ. The CDR3 is 15 residues long. The V end lost 0 bases, the J end lost 4 bases, and 12 bases lay between the germline ends. The CDR3 coding sequence is TGTGCCAGCAGCCAAGAGGGTGGATCCCTCACTGAAGCTTTCTTT. Amino acids: CASSQEGGSLTEAFF.

Many counts were recorded for this clonotype. This chain joins TRBV9 and TRBJ2-6; D is uncertain. The CDR3 has 13 amino acids. V was cut by 5 bases and J by 9 bases, with 12 bases left in between. From germline, CDR1 is SGDLS and CDR2 YYNGEE. CDR3 in DNA: TGTGCCAGCAGTCGCGGACGGATCAACGTCCTGACTTTC. Protein product: CASSRGRINVLTF.

This clonotype occurred a few times. The chain joins TRBV3-1 to TRBJ1-1, with D unresolved. CDR3 size: 13 residues. Germline lookup yields CDR1 LGHDT and CDR2 YNNKEL (reference sequence). V shed 2 bases and J shed 0 bases, with 4 bases lying between them. The CDR3 DNA is TGTGCCAGCAGCCAAATAATGAACACTGAAGCTTTCTTT. Its translation is CASSQIMNTEAFF.

J is TRBJ1-3 and V is TRBV4-1; perhaps TRBD1 as D (5 bases). Germline CDR1 MGHRA, CDR2 YSYEKL. Trimming took off 0 bases at V and 2 bases at J, with 8 bases between the two ends. The CDR3 covers 15 residues. CDR3 nucleotides: TGCGCCAGCAGCCAAGACAGGGTTGCTGGAAACACCATATATTTT. Translation: CASSQDRVAGNTIYF.